A single T cell receptor beta chain is shown here with its context. The data derive from a study of tumor-infiltrating lymphocytes in oesophageal squamous cell carcinoma. A single record per CDR3 protein comes from TCRdb applying MiXCR to the PCR reads. The sample carries approximately 9,400 distinct CDR3 sequences, approximately 64% recorded once. The CDR3 totals 12 residues. The germline V gene has CDR1 SGHVT and CDR2 SQSDAQ. This TCR was sampled from a female donor with esophageal squamous cell carcinoma. Sequencing was carried out using esophageal tumor tissue. The chain couples TRBV7-4 to TRBJ2-7; D remains ambiguous. The better agreement between TRBJ2-1 and the DNA end casts doubt on the J call. The CDR3 is CASSLAVSEQFF. CDR3 sequence (DNA): TGTGCCAGCAGCTTAGCCGTTAGTGAGCAGTTCTTC.